This is a list of T cell receptor beta chains from one sample in a study of response to subunit inactivated influenza vaccine. TCRdb called the RT-PCR reads again in MiXCR, with one record for every CDR3 protein. The sample lists roughly 500,000 distinct CDR3 sequences; more than 15% were seen once. The sequences come from CD4+ T cells sorted from PBMCs, collected around 25 months after vaccination. The receptor set was obtained from a man aged 50 to 69 who received an inactivated influenza vaccine. Each CDR3 is given with its conserved first and last residue. The D gene is left open where the match is weak. Some rows mark clone size as missing; the rest say once, few, many or name a class of expanded clone.

d_call clone_size j_call v_call cdr3_nt cdr3_aa
TRBD2 many TRBJ2-1 TRBV24-1 TGTGCCACCAGTGACCCCGGGACTAGCGAGCAGTTCTTC CATSDPGTSEQFF
TRBD1 . TRBJ2-7 TRBV12-5 TGTGCTAGTGGTTTGGTGAGACAGGGGGGTTACGAGCAGTACTTC CASGLVRQGGYEQYF
. few TRBJ1-2 TRBV6-5 TGTGCCACCACGGAGGGGAACTATGGCTACACCTTC CATTEGNYGYTF
. many TRBJ1-1 TRBV5-1 TGCGCCAGCAGCTTGAAATCCGGGCGGATGAACACTGAAGCTTTCTTT CASSLKSGRMNTEAFF
. . TRBJ2-2 TRBV5-1 TGCGCCAGCAGCTTGGCGGAGGGAGCCGGGGAGCTGTTTTTT CASSLAEGAGELFF
. . TRBJ2-5 TRBV5-5 TGTGCCAGCAGCTTGAGTTGGACCCTCCAAGAGACCCAGTACTTC CASSLSWTLQETQYF
. . TRBJ2-5 TRBV11-2 TGTGCCAGCAGCTTACGCGGGCGCCGCGAGACCCAGTACTTC CASSLRGRRETQYF
. few TRBJ1-6 TRBV4-1 TGCGCCAGCAGCAAACTGCGTCCAGGGGTTTCACCCCTCCACTTT CASSKLRPGVSPLHF
. few TRBJ2-6 TRBV6-1 TGTGCCAGCAGGTGGGAAGGGGCCAACGTCCTGACTTTC CASRWEGANVLTF
TRBD2 few TRBJ2-5 TRBV12-3/TRBV12-4 TGTGCCAGCAGCCGGGGGGGGCTAGACCAAGAGACCCAGTACTTC CASSRGGLDQETQYF
TRBD1 . TRBJ1-1 TRBV6-1 TGTGCCAGCAGTGAGGATACAGGGGTCGTGAACACTGAAGCTTTCTTT CASSEDTGVVNTEAFF
. . TRBJ2-7 TRBV4-1 TGCGCCAGCAGCAAACAGGGAACCTACGAGCAGTACTTC CASSKQGTYEQYF
TRBD1 . TRBJ2-2 TRBV9 TGTGCCAGCAGCGGGACAGGGCTTAACACCGGGGAGCTGTTTTTT CASSGTGLNTGELFF
. few TRBJ1-1 TRBV18 TGTGCCAGCTTTAAATCATTGACAGCTGAAGCTTTCTTT CASFKSLTAEAFF
. . TRBJ2-3 TRBV29-1 TGCAGCGTTCACCGAAGGTTATCAGATACGCAGTATTTT CSVHRRLSDTQYF
. few TRBJ2-1 TRBV3-1 TGTGCCAGCAGCGAGAGCGGTAGGAATGAGCAGTTCTTC CASSESGRNEQFF
. . TRBJ2-7 TRBV6-1 TGTGCCAGCAGTGAACAGCCCTACGAGCAGTACTTC CASSEQPYEQYF